The 27 T cell receptor beta chains reported below all come from one sample, sequenced in a study of blood T cell repertoires in COVID-19. Libraries were prepared by immunoSEQ multiplex PCR; TCRdb keeps only in-frame clonotypes and omits some of them. This sample has hundreds of thousands of clones, with roughly 89% found just once. The source material was PBMCs or T cells enriched from blood (not recorded which). These receptor sequences come from a woman in her thirties with acute COVID-19.

This clone was seen more than once but under ten times. The chain carries TRBV27 and TRBJ1-5, with no clear D. The CDR3 sequence is 13 residues long. With 8 bases removed from V and 2 bases from J, the gap between germline ends came to 10 bases. Germline CDR1 reads MNHEY; CDR2 reads SMNVEV (reference sequence). This CDR3 is CASGLGRNQPQHF. CDR3 bases: TGTGCCAGCGGGCTCGGCCGCAATCAGCCCCAGCATTTT.

The V and J genes are TRBV7-9 and TRBJ1-1, with D tentatively TRBD1 (6 bases). Deletions cut 5 bases from V and 6 bases from J, with 16 bases between. CDR3 size: 14 residues. Germline V gene data show CDR1 as SEHNR and CDR2 as FQNEAQ (reference sequence). CDR3 loop: CASSLRQVTAEAFF. Here the CDR3 DNA reads TGTGCCAGCAGCCTCCGACAGGTGACGGCTGAAGCTTTCTTT.

A single count supports this clone. The J gene is TRBJ2-5, the V gene TRBV2, with a tentative D call TRBD1 (5 bases). Trimming took 4 bases from V and 3 from J, leaving 6 bases between them. This CDR3 has 12 residues. The germline gives CDR1 SNHLY, CDR2 FYNNEI. The CDR3: CASSAREETQYF. The CDR3 nucleotides read TGTGCCAGCAGTGCCAGGGAAGAGACCCAGTACTTC.

V and J are TRBV4-1 and TRBJ2-1; possibly TRBD1 for D (6 bases). Germline V lookup: CDR1 MGHRA, CDR2 YSYEKL. The V and J ends lost 4 bases and 1 base respectively, with 17 bases between them. The CDR3 spans 17 residues. Written as DNA, the CDR3 is TGCGCCAGCAGCCCCGCCCGCTCCGGGACATCCTACAATGAGCAGTTCTTC. Translation gives CASSPARSGTSYNEQFF.

V usage is TRBV30 and J usage is TRBJ2-5; 12 bases line up with TRBD1. There are 16 residues in the CDR3. V dropped 3 bases and J dropped 5; count of bases not matched to a gene: 10. The germline gives CDR1 GTSNPN, CDR2 SVGIG (reference sequence). The CDR3 sequence: CAWRAGTGGRGETQYF. In nucleotides, the CDR3 is TGTGCCTGGAGGGCCGGGACAGGGGGCAGGGGGGAGACCCAGTACTTC.

The chain links TRBV7-2 to TRBJ1-6; D perhaps matches TRBD1 (6 bases). The CDR3 covers 16 residues. The germline gives CDR1 SGHTA, CDR2 FQGNSA. The V end lost 1 base, the J end lost 1 base, and 8 bases lay between the germline ends. The CDR3 loop is CASSLERGSYNSPLHF. DNA of the CDR3: TGTGCCAGCAGCTTAGAGAGGGGGTCCTATAATTCACCCCTCCACTTT. Variable domain in full (rest from reference TRBV7-2 and TRBJ1-6): GAGVSQSPSNKVTEKGKDVELRCDPISGHTALYWYRQSLGQGLEFLIYFQGNSAPDKSGLPSDRFSAERTGGSVSTLTIQRTQQEDSAVYLCASSLERGSYNSPLHFGNGTRLTVT.

This clone was recorded a few times. V gene TRBV7-2 combines with J gene TRBJ1-1, with D tentatively TRBD1 (5 bases). The V end lost 7 bases, the J end lost 5 bases, and 17 bases lay between the germline ends. The CDR3 runs 14 residues. The germline gives CDR1 SGHTA, CDR2 FQGNSA. In DNA form, the CDR3 reads TGTGCCAGCACCTCTGGGGCCGGTGGGACTGAAGCTTTCTTT. This translates into CASTSGAGGTEAFF. The whole variable domain, filled in from reference TRBV7-2 and TRBJ1-1, reads GAGVSQSPSNKVTEKGKDVELRCDPISGHTALYWYRQSLGQGLEFLIYFQGNSAPDKSGLPSDRFSAERTGGSVSTLTIQRTQQEDSAVYLCASTSGAGGTEAFFGQGTRLTVV.

The V call is TRBV30, the J call TRBJ2-3; a weak D match, TRBD2 (6 bases). Trimming removed 3 bases at V and 2 bases at J, with 12 bases between. This CDR3 is 14 amino acids long. Germline V gene data show CDR1 as GTSNPN and CDR2 as SVGIG (reference sequence). The CDR3 loop is CAWSRDFNTDTQYF. CDR3 bases: TGTGCCTGGAGCCGGGACTTTAACACAGATACGCAGTATTTT.

This chain uses TRBV11-3 with TRBJ2-1, with D possibly TRBD2 on 5 matching bases. V was pared by 4 bases and J by 7 bases, with 11 bases between. In germline, CDR1 is SGHNT, CDR2 YENEEA. The CDR3 contains 13 residues. CDR3 nucleotides: TGTGCCAGCAGCTCCGGGGTTTTGAATGAGCAGTTCTTC. Protein product: CASSSGVLNEQFF. Filled out from reference TRBV11-3 and TRBJ2-1, the complete variable domain reads EAGVVQSPRYKIIEKKQPVAFWCNPISGHNTLYWYLQNLGQGPELLIRYENEEAVDDSQLPKDRFSAERLKGVDSTLKIQPAELGDSAVYLCASSSGVLNEQFFGPGTRLTVL.

The rearrangement joins TRBV19 to TRBJ2-4; maybe TRBD1 (6 bases). The CDR3 is made up of 16 amino acids. From germline, CDR1 is LNHDA and CDR2 SQIVND (reference sequence). With 1 base removed from V and 6 bases from J, the gap between germline ends came to 16 bases. CDR3 region: CASSIVGTPWGNIQYF. CDR3 sequence (DNA): TGTGCCAGTAGTATAGTCGGGACACCGTGGGGAAACATTCAGTACTTC.

This clone was seen a handful of times. This chain connects TRBV2 to TRBJ1-5; 9 bases are shared with TRBD1. V gave up 2 bases and J gave up 14 bases; unmatched junction bases: 10. The germline CDR1 and CDR2 sequences are SNHLY and FYNNEI. The CDR3 loop spans 14 amino acids. The CDR3 coding sequence is TGTGCCAGCAGTGAAATTCAGGGACAGGGTCGGGAGCATTTT. It yields the protein CASSEIQGQGREHF.

The chain joins TRBV27 to TRBJ1-2; D is possibly TRBD1 (6 bases). Germline V CDR1 and CDR2: MNHEY, SMNVEV (reference sequence). Trimming shortened V by 3 bases and J by 4 bases, and 15 bases separated the two germline ends. The CDR3 is 15 residues long. The CDR3 spells CASSFERGGFYGYTF. The CDR3 bases are TGTGCCAGCAGTTTTGAGCGTGGGGGCTTCTATGGCTACACCTTC.

The rearrangement joins TRBV9 to TRBJ2-7; 10 bases are shared with TRBD1. CDR1 and CDR2 from the germline V gene are SGDLS and YYNGEE. After removal of 4 bases from V and 2 bases from J, the junction contained 6 bases not matched to a gene. The CDR3 length is 15 residues. The CDR3 DNA reads TGTGCCAGCAGCCCCCCGGGGACAGGGGCCTACGAGCAGTACTTC. It codes for CASSPPGTGAYEQYF.

This chain joins TRBV4-1 and TRBJ2-7; D is perhaps TRBD1 (7 bases). This CDR3 is 14 amino acids long. CDR1 and CDR2 from the germline V gene are MGHRA and YSYEKL. V shed 4 bases and J shed 4 bases, with 14 bases lying between them. The CDR3 reads CASSPGDRKYEQYF. CDR3 sequence (DNA): TGCGCCAGCAGCCCGGGGGACAGAAAGTACGAGCAGTACTTC.

The chain carries TRBV5-6 and TRBJ1-4; D call uncertain. The CDR3 has 14 residues. V was trimmed by 4 bases and J by 5 bases, leaving 12 bases between them. Germline CDR1 SGHDT, CDR2 YYEEEE. This CDR3 is CASSVDSGNEKLFF. CDR3 DNA: TGTGCCAGCAGCGTCGACTCGGGGAATGAAAAACTGTTTTTT.

The chain uses TRBV28 and TRBJ1-2; 8 nucleotides line up with TRBD1. Germline CDR1 is MDHEN and CDR2 is SYDVKM. The V and J ends lost 6 bases and 6 bases, in that order; junction bases with no gene match: 3. The length of the CDR3 is 12 residues. DNA of the CDR3: TGTGCCAGCAGAAGACAGGGGAATGGCTACACCTTC. This encodes CASRRQGNGYTF.

This clone has only a few counts. This rearrangement joins TRBV30 to TRBJ1-5; 10 nucleotides agree with TRBD1. This CDR3 region has 15 residues. Germline assignment: CDR1 GTSNPN and CDR2 SVGIG (reference sequence). J gave up 1 base and V 1 base, and 1 base lay outside the gene matches. CDR3 sequence reads: CAWSADRGSNQPQHF. For the CDR3, the DNA is TGTGCCTGGAGTGCGGACAGGGGGAGCAATCAGCCCCAGCATTTT. The variable domain in full, with the rest retrieved from reference TRBV30 and TRBJ1-5, is SQTIHQWPATLVQPVGSPLSLECTVEGTSNPNLYWYRQAAGRGLQLLFYSVGIGQISSEVPQNLSASRPQDRQFILSSKKLLLSDSGFYLCAWSADRGSNQPQHFGDGTRLSIL.

This clone was recorded at least ten times. The J gene is TRBJ2-5, the V gene TRBV19; tentatively, D is TRBD1 (6 bases). The CDR3 contains 12 residues. V lost 2 bases, J lost 10 bases, and 11 bases lay in between. The germline CDR1 and CDR2 sequences are LNHDA and SQIVND (reference sequence). CDR3 in amino acids: CASSIRAGDQYF. In DNA form, the CDR3 reads TGTGCCAGTAGTATAAGGGCAGGGGACCAGTACTTC.

This chain links TRBV3-1 (or the pseudogene TRBV3-2) with TRBJ1-2, with D possibly TRBD1 on 5 matching bases. Germline loops: CDR1 LGHDT, CDR2 YNNKEL (reference sequence). Trimming took off 0 bases at V and 3 bases at J, with 8 bases between the two ends. The CDR3 is made up of 14 amino acids. The CDR3 is CASSQDNRYYGYTF. The DNA of the CDR3 is TGTGCCAGCAGCCAAGATAACAGGTACTATGGCTACACCTTC.

The V gene is TRBV9, the J gene TRBJ2-5, with D perhaps matching TRBD1 (6 bases). CDR3 length: 13 residues. Per the germline V gene, CDR1 is SGDLS and CDR2 is YYNGEE. V gave up 4 bases and J gave up 2 bases, with 9 bases separating them. The CDR3 nucleotides read TGTGCCAGCAGCTTGGGACATCAAGAGACCCAGTACTTC. This codes for CASSLGHQETQYF.

The CDR3 region has the DNA TGTGCCAGCCAGCAGACAGCTACGAACACCGGGGAGCTGTTTTTT. Translated, it gives CASQQTATNTGELFF. V usage is TRBV18 and J usage is TRBJ2-2, with D possibly matching TRBD1 (5 bases). The V end lost 8 bases, the J end lost 0 bases, and 13 bases lay between the germline ends. Germline V gene lookup returns CDR1 KGHSH and CDR2 LQKENI. The CDR3 length is 15 residues.

This rearrangement joins TRBV3-1 (or the pseudogene TRBV3-2) to TRBJ2-3; D call uncertain. Trimming stripped 0 bases from V and 0 bases from J, with 13 bases between. CDR3 length: 17 residues. Germline V gives CDR1 LGHDT, CDR2 YNNKEL (reference sequence). CDR3 sequence: CASSQESARPSTDTQYF. DNA of the CDR3: TGTGCCAGCAGCCAAGAATCGGCTAGGCCTAGCACAGATACGCAGTATTTT.

The V and J genes are TRBV7-6 and TRBJ1-4; tentative D call: TRBD1 (5 bases). Germline CDR1 SGHVS, CDR2 FNYEAQ. V lost 5 bases, J lost 7 bases, and 11 bases lay in between. This CDR3 is 13 amino acids long. The CDR3 DNA reads as TGTGCCAGCAGCGCAAGAAGGGGTGAAAAACTGTTTTTT. Translating gives CASSARRGEKLFF.

This clone was found a few times. V gene TRBV25-1 combines with J gene TRBJ2-1; D not resolved. This CDR3 comprises 11 residues. Germline V gene sequence: CDR1 MGHDK, CDR2 SYGVNS. Trimming removed 8 bases at V and 10 bases at J, with 12 bases between. CDR3: CASSLGREQFF. CDR3 nucleotide sequence: TGTGCCAGCTCCTTGGGCAGAGAGCAGTTCTTC.

The chain carries TRBV23-1 and TRBJ1-4; D not resolved. TRBV23-1 is labeled an ORF, and its function is uncertain. CDR3 length: 15 residues. Trimming removed 2 bases at V and 3 bases at J, with 10 bases between. The chain's CDR3 is CASSQPNTSNEKLFF. CDR3 DNA: TGCGCCAGCAGTCAACCAAACACCTCTAATGAAAAACTGTTTTTT.

V is TRBV4-2 and J is TRBJ2-5; TRBD2 matches at 9 bases. The CDR3 sequence is 16 residues long. The junction had 6 bases not matched to a gene; V was cut back by 2 bases and J by 2 bases. CDR1 is LGHNA, CDR2 YNFKEQ, per germline. CDR3 sequence: CASSQYTAGGQETQYF. The CDR3 nucleotides are TGTGCCAGCAGCCAATACACAGCGGGGGGTCAAGAGACCCAGTACTTC.

V and J are TRBV6-5 and TRBJ2-3; unclear D gene. V was shortened by 6 bases and J by 0 bases, with 10 bases between the two germline ends. The CDR3 runs 14 residues. Germline V gene data show CDR1 as MNHEY and CDR2 as SVGAGI. Here the CDR3 reads CASSYQASTDTQYF. The CDR3 DNA reads as TGTGCCAGCAGCTATCAGGCTAGCACAGATACGCAGTATTTT.